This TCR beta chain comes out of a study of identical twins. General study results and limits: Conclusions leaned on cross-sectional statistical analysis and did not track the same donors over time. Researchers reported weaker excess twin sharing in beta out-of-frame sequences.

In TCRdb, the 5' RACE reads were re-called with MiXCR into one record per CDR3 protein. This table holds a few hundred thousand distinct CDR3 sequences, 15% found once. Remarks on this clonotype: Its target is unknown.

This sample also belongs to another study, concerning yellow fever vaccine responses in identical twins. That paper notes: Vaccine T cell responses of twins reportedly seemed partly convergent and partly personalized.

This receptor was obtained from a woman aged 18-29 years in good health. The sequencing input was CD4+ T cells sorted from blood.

The CDR3 DNA follows: TGCGCCAGCAGCCAAGATAGTTGGACCCTCCACTTT. Its protein is CASSQDSWTLHF. This chain links TRBV4-1 with TRBJ1-6; no clear D. This CDR3 comprises 12 residues. CDR1 is MGHRA and CDR2 is YSYEKL in the germline V gene. V was clipped by 0 bases and J by 14 bases, with 8 bases between them.